These 17 T cell receptor beta chains share one sample of origin, sequenced in a study of metastatic and nonmetastatic thyroid tumors (dated by TCRdb to 2019 to 2021). Libraries were prepared through PCR. Data came from an Illumina HiSeq 4000. TCRdb reran the public reads through fastp at Q25 and MiXCR, keeping productive beta chains. In this sample the table shows 35,000 to 50,000 clones, around an eighth of which occur a single time. The ten largest make up 9% to 9.5% of the sample. Before undergoing thyroid surgery, none of the patients had been given any kind of treatment. The sequenced sample was blood. These receptors were taken from a female donor with papillary thyroid cancer or a benign thyroid nodule (not recorded which). Some clones in this sample may be carry-over from other donors' samples.

This clone has only a few counts. V usage is TRBV20-1 and J usage is TRBJ1-6; 7 bases match TRBD1. This CDR3 has 14 residues. The germline V gene encodes CDR1 DFQATT and CDR2 SNEGSKA (reference sequence). With V trimmed by 2 bases and J by 5 bases, 3 bases remained unmatched. CDR3 loop: CSARPGTDNSPLHF. The DNA for the CDR3 is TGCAGTGCTAGACCCGGGACAGATAATTCACCCCTCCACTTT.

This clone was observed many times. This chain links TRBV28 with TRBJ2-5; 7 positions agree with TRBD2. Germline V lookup: CDR1 MDHEN, CDR2 SYDVKM. V lost 5 bases, J lost 1 base, and 4 bases stayed unmatched. The CDR3 sequence is 14 residues long. CDR3: CASSHRTSQETQYF. CDR3 sequence (DNA): TGTGCCAGCAGTCACCGGACTAGCCAAGAGACCCAGTACTTC.

This clone occurred many times. The V and J genes are TRBV20-1 and TRBJ2-7, with 10 bases identical to TRBD1. Trimming at V came to 3 bases and at J to 5 bases, leaving 10 bases not matched to a gene. This CDR3 has 15 amino acids. Germline V gene data show CDR1 as DFQATT and CDR2 as SNEGSKA (reference sequence). Here the CDR3 reads CSASPGTGESNEQYF. The CDR3 coding sequence is TGCAGTGCTAGTCCCGGGACAGGGGAAAGCAACGAGCAGTACTTC.

This clone is classed as medium-sized. This chain uses TRBV28 with TRBJ2-1; D is tentatively TRBD1 or TRBD2 (6 bases each). Trimming cost V 5 bases and J 4 bases, with 18 bases left between them. The germline CDR1 and CDR2 sequences are MDHEN and SYDVKM. This CDR3 has 16 residues. CDR3 loop: CASSQAKGGQYNEQFF. CDR3 nucleotide sequence: TGTGCCAGCAGTCAAGCCAAGGGGGGACAATACAATGAGCAGTTCTTC.

Many counts were recorded for this clone. The V gene is TRBV12-3 or TRBV12-4, the J gene TRBJ2-4, with 7 positions matching TRBD1. Trimming cost V 4 bases and J 0 bases; bases outside gene matches: 0. The CDR3 totals 14 residues. DNA of the CDR3: TGTGCCAGCAGTTCAGGGGGAGCCAAAAACATTCAGTACTTC. It specifies CASSSGGAKNIQYF.

This clone was observed many times. CDR3 in DNA: TGTGCCAGCAGCTTAGTTGCCAATGAAGCTTTCTTT. Its protein is CASSLVANEAFF. The chain has TRBV11-2 and TRBJ1-1; D not certain. The CDR3 is made up of 12 amino acids. CDR1 and CDR2 (germline): SGHAT, FQNNGV. Trimming stripped 1 base from V and 7 bases from J, with 7 bases between.

This clone appeared many times. V is TRBV9 and J is TRBJ1-4; D is ambiguous. Germline V lookup: CDR1 SGDLS, CDR2 YYNGEE. V lost 4 bases and J 3 bases, leaving 13 bases between the germline ends. This CDR3 has 15 residues. CDR3 residues: CASSLSGSANEKLFF. The CDR3 region has the DNA TGTGCCAGCAGCCTTTCGGGGAGCGCTAATGAAAAACTGTTTTTT.

The sample holds many counts of this clone. V gene TRBV5-1 combines with J gene TRBJ2-5, with D unclear. The germline V and J ends were trimmed by 2 bases and 0 bases, with 8 bases remaining between them. CDR3 length equals 14 residues. Germline loops: CDR1 SGHRS, CDR2 YFSETQ. CDR3: CASSLIPDQETQYF. The DNA of the CDR3 is TGCGCCAGCAGCTTAATCCCGGACCAAGAGACCCAGTACTTC.

CDR3 DNA: TGCAGTGCTAGAGATCAGGGAGGGGACTCCTACGAGCAGTACTTC. As protein: CSARDQGGDSYEQYF. The chain couples TRBV20-1 to TRBJ2-7; 7 positions match TRBD2. Unmatched junction bases numbered 5, after V lost 0 bases and J lost 0 bases. Germline values: CDR1 DFQATT, CDR2 SNEGSKA (reference sequence). This CDR3 is 15 amino acids long.

CDR3 nucleotides: TGTGCCAGCCGGGACCCGAACACCGGGGAGCTGTTTTTT. This gives the protein CASRDPNTGELFF. The chain has TRBV6-1 and TRBJ2-2; D is tentatively TRBD1 or TRBD2 (5 bases each). Trimming left V 8 bases short and J 0 bases short, with 7 bases between. CDR3 size: 13 residues. Germline CDR1 reads MNHNS; CDR2 reads SASEGT.

This clone was seen many times. This rearrangement joins TRBV2 to TRBJ1-2; tentative D call: TRBD1 (5 bases). Germline values: CDR1 SNHLY, CDR2 FYNNEI. V was cut by 5 bases and J by 1 base, with 20 bases left in between. The CDR3 is 17 amino acids. CDR3 region: CASSLTVIQNRNYGYTF. As DNA, the CDR3 is TGTGCCAGCAGTCTGACAGTAATCCAGAACCGTAACTATGGCTACACCTTC. The full variable domain, its missing parts supplied by reference TRBV2 and TRBJ1-2, is EPEVTQTPSHQVTQMGQEVILRCVPISNHLYFYWYRQILGQKVEFLVSFYNNEISEKSEIFDDQFSVERPDGSNFTLKIRSTKLEDSAMYFCASSLTVIQNRNYGYTFGSGTRLTVV.

J is TRBJ2-3 and V is TRBV6-1; 7 bases agree with TRBD2. V was pared by 8 bases and J by 4 bases, with 12 bases of the junction left unmatched. Germline CDR1 is MNHNS and CDR2 is SASEGT. This CDR3 spans 15 amino acids. The CDR3 DNA sequence: TGTGCCAGCTTATACAGCGGGATATTATCAGATACGCAGTATTTT. This gives the protein CASLYSGILSDTQYF.

The chain employs TRBV20-1 and TRBJ2-7, with a possible D match to TRBD1 (5 bases). V gave up 6 bases and J gave up 2 bases, with 14 bases separating them. The germline V gene encodes CDR1 DFQATT and CDR2 SNEGSKA (reference sequence). The CDR3 totals 13 residues. The chain's CDR3 is CSAQGGVTYEQYF. CDR3 sequence (DNA): TGCAGTGCCCAGGGTGGGGTTACCTACGAGCAGTACTTC.

This clone was counted ten times or more. The V and J genes are TRBV29-1 and TRBJ2-7; tentative D call: TRBD2 (5 bases). Between the trimmed V and J ends, which lost 5 bases and 2 bases, there was a span of 13 bases. The CDR3 has 13 amino acids. Per germline, CDR1 SQVTM and CDR2 ANQGSEA. The CDR3 is CSVRKGDPYEQYF. The CDR3 DNA reads TGCAGCGTTCGTAAGGGAGACCCCTACGAGCAGTACTTC.

This clone was detected only once. The J gene is TRBJ1-5, the V gene TRBV7-3; TRBD1 matches 7 bases. The CDR3 runs to 15 residues. With 5 bases clipped from V and 5 bases from J, the junction kept 9 bases outside the gene matches. Looked up from germline, CDR1 is SGHTA and CDR2 is FQGTGA. The CDR3 protein is CASSRGQEGHQPQHF. CDR3 DNA sequence: TGTGCCAGCAGCAGAGGACAGGAGGGGCATCAGCCCCAGCATTTT. Filled out from reference TRBV7-3 and TRBJ1-5, the complete variable domain reads GAGVSQTPSNKVTEKGKYVELRCDPISGHTALYWYRQSLGQGPEFLIYFQGTGAADDSGLPNDRFFAVRPEGSVSTLKIQRTERGDSAVYLCASSRGQEGHQPQHFGDGTRLSIL.

The table lists this clone with many counts. The chain recombines TRBV5-1 with TRBJ1-3, with D perhaps TRBD1 (6 bases). The CDR3 length is 14 residues. Germline CDR1 and CDR2: SGHRS and YFSETQ. V was pared by 3 bases and J by 8 bases, with 15 bases between. The CDR3 DNA follows: TGCGCCAGCAGCTGGGACACCTTCTCGGACACCATATATTTT. This codes for CASSWDTFSDTIYF.

Worth noting for this clone: An end of the junction does not agree with germline; a read error may underlie this. The V gene is TRBV6-1, the J gene TRBJ2-5; tentatively, D is TRBD1 (5 bases). The CDR3 covers 15 residues. Germline CDR1 and CDR2: MNHNS and SASEGT. CDR3 residues: CASRPDTNIQETQYF. The CDR3, as DNA: TGTGCCAGCAGGCCGGACACAAATATTCAAGAGACCCAGTACTTT.